These 13 T cell receptor beta chains came from one sample sequenced in a study of cytomegalovirus exposure and HLA in healthy donors. This table comes from immunoSEQ multiplex PCR, and its TCRdb copy is limited to in-frame clones, with some not included. The sample carries a few hundred thousand clones, about 90% recorded once. Material: PBMCs. The receptors stem from a young man in good health and CMV-seropositive.

The chain has TRBV4-2 and TRBJ1-5; 7 bases fit TRBD1. Germline V gene lookup returns CDR1 LGHNA and CDR2 YNFKEQ. J lost 3 bases, V lost 3 bases, and 5 bases had no gene match. The CDR3 is 15 residues long. The CDR3 loop is CASSQLTGANQPQHF. The CDR3 DNA sequence: TGTGCCAGCAGCCAGCTTACAGGGGCCAATCAGCCCCAGCATTTT.

V and J are TRBV9 and TRBJ2-5; 7 nucleotides match TRBD2. V shed 0 bases and J 4 bases; nucleotides not matched to a gene: 15. Germline CDR1 and CDR2: SGDLS and YYNGEE. This CDR3 comprises 18 residues. The CDR3 reads CASSVGPAGYINGETQYF. In nucleotides, the CDR3 is TGTGCCAGCAGCGTAGGCCCAGCGGGATATATAAACGGAGAGACCCAGTACTTC.

The V and J genes are TRBV4-2 and TRBJ2-1; the D gene could be TRBD1 or TRBD2 (5 bases each). Trimming removed 2 bases at V and 5 bases at J, with 10 bases between. Germline CDR1 LGHNA, CDR2 YNFKEQ. The CDR3 covers 14 residues. CDR3 nucleotide sequence: TGTGCCAGCAGCCAACGGGACCTGAACAATGAGCAGTTCTTC. Translating it yields CASSQRDLNNEQFF.

The chain employs TRBV5-1 and TRBJ1-1; D gene ambiguous. Germline values: CDR1 SGHRS, CDR2 YFSETQ. CDR3 length equals 15 residues. V was trimmed by 0 bases and J by 5 bases, leaving 14 bases between them. As DNA, the CDR3 is TGCGCCAGCAGCTTGGAGAGGGTGGGGAGGACTGAAGCTTTCTTT. It specifies CASSLERVGRTEAFF.

The V call is TRBV9, the J call TRBJ2-1; TRBD2 aligns across 7 bases. The CDR3 spans 14 residues. The ends lost 4 bases at V and 12 bases at J; junction bases unmatched: 13. Germline V gives CDR1 SGDLS, CDR2 YYNGEE. CDR3 region: CASSTPGGTFRQFF. The DNA of the CDR3 is TGTGCCAGCAGCACCCCCGGGGGGACTTTCAGGCAGTTCTTC.

This chain joins TRBV6-5 and TRBJ2-3, with 11 bases that match TRBD2. This CDR3 has 15 residues. The V gene end was trimmed by 4 bases and the J gene end by 6 bases; junction bases not matched to a gene: 6. The germline CDR1 and CDR2 sequences are MNHEY and SVGAGI. CDR3 protein: CASSLRLAGTDTQYF. DNA of the CDR3: TGTGCCAGCAGTTTGCGACTAGCGGGGACGGATACGCAGTATTTT.

The rearrangement links TRBV4-3 to TRBJ2-1, with 8 nucleotides matching TRBD2. CDR3 size: 18 residues. The trim removed 2 bases at V and 8 bases at J, leaving 17 bases unmatched. Germline V gene sequence: CDR1 LGHNA, CDR2 YSLEER. Written as DNA, the CDR3 is TGCGCCAGCAGCCAACCCCGGAGGGCAGCGGGAGAGGCCCATGAGCAGTTCTTC. Translated, it gives CASSQPRRAAGEAHEQFF.

This chain uses TRBV27 with TRBJ2-6, with unresolved D. V was shortened by 0 bases and J by 2 bases, with 5 bases between the two germline ends. Germline assignment: CDR1 MNHEY and CDR2 SMNVEV (reference sequence). This CDR3 has 15 residues. DNA of the CDR3: TGTGCCAGCAGTTTATCTCTCCCTGGGGCCAACGTCCTGACTTTC. Amino acids: CASSLSLPGANVLTF. Full variable domain (missing parts from reference TRBV27 and TRBJ2-6): EAQVTQNPRYLITVTGKKLTVTCSQNMNHEYMSWYRQDPGLGLRQIYYSMNVEVTDKGDVPEGYKVSRKEKRNFPLILESPSPNQTSLYFCASSLSLPGANVLTFGAGSRLTVL.

CDR3 coding DNA: TGTGCCAGCAGCTCCCCCCGGGGCAGAGTGAACACTGAAGCTTTCTTT. It codes for CASSSPRGRVNTEAFF. This chain joins TRBV7-9 and TRBJ1-1, with D maybe TRBD1 (5 bases). V was pared by 4 bases and J by 0 bases, with 15 bases between. This CDR3 contains 16 residues. From germline, CDR1 is SEHNR and CDR2 FQNEAQ (reference sequence). Supplemented by reference TRBV7-9 and TRBJ1-1, the full variable domain reads DTGVSQNPRHKITKRGQNVTFRCDPISEHNRLYWYRQTLGQGPEFLTYFQNEAQLEKSRLLSDRFSAERPKGSFSTLEIQRTEQGDSAMYLCASSSPRGRVNTEAFFGQGTRLTVV.

This rearrangement joins TRBV9 to TRBJ1-2, with no clear D. Germline CDR1 SGDLS, CDR2 YYNGEE. The CDR3 length is 12 residues. Trimming cost V 0 bases and J 5 bases, with 5 bases left between them. The CDR3 sequence: CASSVVSYGYTF. Here the CDR3 DNA reads TGTGCCAGCAGCGTAGTAAGTTATGGCTACACCTTC.

The CDR3 bases are TGTGCCAGCAGGGGCGCCTCCAACTATGGCTACACCTTC. Its protein is CASRGASNYGYTF. The J gene is TRBJ1-2, the V gene TRBV25-1; D unclear. The germline V gene has CDR1 MGHDK and CDR2 SYGVNS. The CDR3 spans 13 residues. The V end was cut by 6 bases, the J end by 2 bases, with 10 bases between.

In its sample, this clone was seen a few times. The gene calls are TRBV5-1 and TRBJ2-7; 7 bases fit TRBD2. The germline V gene has CDR1 SGHRS and CDR2 YFSETQ. The CDR3 contains 15 residues. With V trimmed by 0 bases and J by 2 bases, 5 bases remained unmatched. The DNA for the CDR3 is TGCGCCAGCAGCTTGGGGGCTAGCGGAACCTACGAGCAGTACTTC. Translation gives CASSLGASGTYEQYF. Full variable domain (rest looked up from reference TRBV5-1 and TRBJ2-7): KAGVTQTPRYLIKTRGQQVTLSCSPISGHRSVSWYQQTPGQGLQFLFEYFSETQRNKGNFPGRFSGRQFSNSRSEMNVSTLELGDSALYLCASSLGASGTYEQYFGPGTRLTVT.

This clone was counted a few times. The CDR3 coding sequence is TGTGCCAGCAGCCGAAAAGGACAGGGGGACAATGAGCAGTTCTTC. Translating it yields CASSRKGQGDNEQFF. The chain has TRBV7-9 and TRBJ2-1, with 10 bases fitting TRBD1. Per the germline V gene, CDR1 is SEHNR and CDR2 is FQNEAQ (reference sequence). The CDR3 runs 15 residues. The V gene end was trimmed by 5 bases and the J gene end by 5 bases; junction bases not matched to a gene: 6.